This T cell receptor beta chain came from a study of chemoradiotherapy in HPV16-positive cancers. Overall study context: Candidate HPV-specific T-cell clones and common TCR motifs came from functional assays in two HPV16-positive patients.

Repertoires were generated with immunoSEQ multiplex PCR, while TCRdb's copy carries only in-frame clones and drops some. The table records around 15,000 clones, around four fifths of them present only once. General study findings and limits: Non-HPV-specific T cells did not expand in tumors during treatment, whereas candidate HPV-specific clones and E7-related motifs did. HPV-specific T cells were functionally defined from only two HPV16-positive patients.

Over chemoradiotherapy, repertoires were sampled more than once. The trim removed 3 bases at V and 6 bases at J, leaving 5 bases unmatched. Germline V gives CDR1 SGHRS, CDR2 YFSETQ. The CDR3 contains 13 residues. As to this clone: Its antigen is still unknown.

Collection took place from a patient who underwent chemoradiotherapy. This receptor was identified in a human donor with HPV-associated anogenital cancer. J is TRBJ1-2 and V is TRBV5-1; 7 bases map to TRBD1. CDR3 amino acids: CASSWTGANGYTF. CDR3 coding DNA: TGCGCCAGCAGCTGGACAGGCGCCAATGGCTACACCTTC.